These 27 T cell receptor beta chains were all obtained from the same sample, sequenced in a study of radiotherapy plus CTLA-4 blockade in lung cancer. Libraries were prepared by immunoSEQ multiplex PCR; TCRdb keeps only in-frame clonotypes and omits some of them. The table includes roughly 55,000 clones, about 70% detected once. The sequencing here drew on peripheral blood, taken from a patient treated with radiotherapy plus ipilimumab. The receptors shown here come from a human donor with non-small cell lung cancer whose response to radiotherapy plus ipilimumab could not be evaluated.

V usage is TRBV19 and J usage is TRBJ2-5, with 8 bases that match TRBD2. Germline CDR1 and CDR2: LNHDA and SQIVND (reference sequence). The CDR3 totals 18 residues. V lost 3 bases to trimming and J lost 2 bases; unmatched junction nucleotides: 14. CDR3 DNA sequence: TGTGCCAGTAGTATGGGTATCCGGGGGGGCAGACCTCAAGAGACCCAGTACTTC. Protein: CASSMGIRGGRPQETQYF.

The V call is TRBV5-1, the J call TRBJ2-7; 9 bases are a match to TRBD2. The CDR3 is 15 residues long. Germline CDR1 is SGHRS and CDR2 is YFSETQ. V dropped 4 bases and J dropped 1; count of bases not matched to a gene: 6. The CDR3: CASSGRLADSYEQYF. The CDR3 nucleotides read TGCGCCAGCAGCGGGCGACTAGCGGATTCCTACGAGCAGTACTTC.

This clone occurred a few times. The chain links TRBV5-4 to TRBJ1-2; no firm D call. Germline V gives CDR1 SGHNT, CDR2 YYREEE (reference sequence). CDR3 length: 13 amino acids. Trimming pared 0 bases from V and 2 bases from J, leaving 5 bases between. CDR3 in amino acids: CASSLGRNYGYTF. For the CDR3, the DNA is TGTGCCAGCAGCTTGGGCAGGAACTATGGCTACACCTTC.

This clone was picked up a small number of times. The CDR3 loop reads CASSLTSGGAQDTQYF. CDR3 bases: TGCGCCAGCAGCCTTACTAGCGGGGGGGCACAAGATACGCAGTATTTT. V is TRBV4-1 and J is TRBJ2-3; 13 bases align to TRBD2. The CDR3 has 16 residues. Trimming at V came to 4 bases and at J to 5 bases, leaving 6 bases not matched to a gene. Germline lookup yields CDR1 MGHRA and CDR2 YSYEKL.

The chain links TRBV18 to TRBJ2-1, with 7 bases that match TRBD2. V was pared by 2 bases and J by 0 bases, with 4 bases of the junction left unmatched. In germline, CDR1 is KGHSH, CDR2 LQKENI. This CDR3 has 16 amino acids. The CDR3 region has the DNA TGTGCCAGCTCACCAGCTCGCGGGAGCTCCTACAATGAGCAGTTCTTC. Its protein product is CASSPARGSSYNEQFF.

This clone has only a few counts. CDR3 in DNA: TGTGCCAGCAGCTTGGGACTAGCGGGAGCGGTGGAGACCCAGTACTTC. This gives the protein CASSLGLAGAVETQYF. V usage is TRBV11-2 and J usage is TRBJ2-5; 14 bases match TRBD2. In germline, CDR1 is SGHAT, CDR2 FQNNGV. This CDR3 contains 16 residues. With 3 bases clipped from V and 5 bases from J, the junction kept 5 bases outside the gene matches. The whole variable domain, remainder taken from reference TRBV11-2 and TRBJ2-5, is EAGVAQSPRYKIIEKRQSVAFWCNPISGHATLYWYQQILGQGPKLLIQFQNNGVVDDSQLPKDRFSAERLKGVDSTLKIQPAKLEDSAVYLCASSLGLAGAVETQYFGPGTRLLVL.

The count of this clone is one. V usage is TRBV5-1 and J usage is TRBJ2-7; 9 nucleotides line up with TRBD2. The germline gives CDR1 SGHRS, CDR2 YFSETQ. This CDR3 comprises 13 residues. The V and J ends lost 9 bases and 6 bases, in that order; junction bases with no gene match: 10. The CDR3: CATGPSGIGEQYF. In nucleotides, the CDR3 is TGCGCCACCGGACCTAGCGGGATCGGCGAGCAGTACTTC.

This clone was found once. The chain couples TRBV19 to TRBJ1-1; 7 bases agree with TRBD1. The trim removed 4 bases at V and 3 bases at J, leaving 8 bases unmatched. The CDR3 contains 15 residues. Per the germline V gene, CDR1 is LNHDA and CDR2 is SQIVND (reference sequence). In DNA, the CDR3 is TGTGCCAGTAGTACGCGTAAGACAGGGCACACTGAAGCTTTCTTT. Its translation: CASSTRKTGHTEAFF.

This clone was found once. This chain links TRBV5-1 with TRBJ1-2; 7 bases fit TRBD1. CDR1 is SGHRS, CDR2 YFSETQ, per germline. The CDR3 loop spans 14 amino acids. The V and J ends lost 2 bases and 1 base, in that order; junction bases with no gene match: 2. Written as DNA, the CDR3 is TGCGCCAGCAGCTTACAGGGGAATAACTATGGCTACACCTTC. Protein sequence: CASSLQGNNYGYTF.

This clone was counted once. V is TRBV6-5 and J is TRBJ2-3; TRBD2 matches 8 bases. This CDR3 has 15 residues. The trim removed 4 bases at V and 3 bases at J, leaving 6 bases unmatched. CDR1 and CDR2 from the germline V gene are MNHEY and SVGAGI. Here the CDR3 DNA reads TGTGCCAGCAGTTGGGGTAGCGGGGCAACAGATACGCAGTATTTT. Its protein product is CASSWGSGATDTQYF.

The chain links TRBV7-9 to TRBJ2-1; D not certain. The V gene's germline CDR1 is SEHNR and CDR2 FQNEAQ (reference sequence). CDR3 size: 11 residues. V was pared by 1 base and J by 10 bases, with 5 bases between. CDR3 nucleotides: TGTGCCAGCAGCTTAGGCGGCGAGCAGTTCTTC. It encodes CASSLGGEQFF.

J is TRBJ1-6 and V is TRBV7-8; tentative D call: TRBD1 (5 bases). V lost 1 base and J 6 bases, leaving 13 bases between the germline ends. Per germline, CDR1 SGHVS and CDR2 FQNEAQ. The CDR3 is 16 amino acids. CDR3 residues: CASSLEGRGLNSPLHF. The CDR3 nucleotides read TGTGCCAGCAGCTTAGAGGGACGGGGACTTAATTCACCCCTCCACTTT.

The rearrangement joins TRBV4-1 to TRBJ1-4, with D maybe TRBD1 (5 bases). Germline CDR1 MGHRA, CDR2 YSYEKL. V shed 0 bases and J shed 8 bases, with 13 bases lying between them. The CDR3 has 15 residues. Here the CDR3 reads CASSQEGRDREKLFF. The CDR3 DNA reads TGCGCCAGCAGCCAAGAGGGCAGGGATCGGGAAAAACTGTTTTTT.

J is TRBJ1-6 and V is TRBV4-1; the match to TRBD1 covers 8 bases. Trimming cost V 0 bases and J 6 bases; bases outside gene matches: 4. CDR1 is MGHRA, CDR2 YSYEKL, per germline. The CDR3 has 16 residues. CDR3 sequence: CASSQDRTGTNSPLHF. CDR3 in DNA: TGCGCCAGCAGCCAAGACCGGACAGGGACTAATTCACCCCTCCACTTT.

V usage is TRBV4-1 and J usage is TRBJ1-3, with a possible D match to TRBD1 (5 bases). The V and J ends lost 4 bases and 3 bases respectively, with 16 bases between them. Germline assignment: CDR1 MGHRA and CDR2 YSYEKL. The CDR3 has 16 amino acids. The CDR3, as DNA: TGCGCCAGCAGCCCGGGTCGGTGGGGCGATGGAAACACCATATATTTT. Its protein is CASSPGRWGDGNTIYF.

The genes are TRBV5-1 and TRBJ2-7; unclear D gene. The V and J ends lost 0 bases and 4 bases respectively, with 11 bases between them. Germline V gene lookup returns CDR1 SGHRS and CDR2 YFSETQ. The CDR3 is made up of 14 amino acids. The CDR3 region has the DNA TGCGCCAGCAGCTTGGACATGACTGGATACGAGCAGTACTTC. Amino acids: CASSLDMTGYEQYF.

The rearrangement joins TRBV18 to TRBJ2-3; 10 nucleotides line up with TRBD2. CDR1 and CDR2 (germline): KGHSH, LQKENI. Trimming took 3 bases from V and 0 from J; bases not matched to a gene: 3. This CDR3 has 16 residues. The CDR3 coding sequence is TGTGCCAGCTCACCCACTAGCGGGACTAGCACAGATACGCAGTATTTT. Protein product: CASSPTSGTSTDTQYF.

CDR3 sequence: CASSLGTSPLKVNEQFF. The DNA of the CDR3 is TGTGCCAGCAGCTTAGGGACTAGCCCCCTTAAGGTTAATGAGCAGTTCTTC. The V call is TRBV11-3, the J call TRBJ2-1; the match to TRBD2 covers 8 bases. The V gene's germline CDR1 is SGHNT and CDR2 YENEEA. CDR3 length: 17 residues. The V gene end was trimmed by 1 base and the J gene end by 7 bases; junction bases not matched to a gene: 12.

This clone was recorded a few times. The chain couples TRBV28 to TRBJ1-4; D unclear. V shed 6 bases and J shed 0 bases, with 8 bases lying between them. The CDR3 totals 14 residues. CDR1 and CDR2 from the germline V gene are MDHEN and SYDVKM. The CDR3 loop reads CASREFATNEKLFF. In DNA form, the CDR3 reads TGTGCCAGCAGGGAGTTTGCAACTAATGAAAAACTGTTTTTT.

The rearrangement joins TRBV19 to TRBJ1-5, with 8 bases that match TRBD1. CDR1 and CDR2 from the germline V gene are LNHDA and SQIVND (reference sequence). The CDR3 loop spans 15 amino acids. The J segment lost 0 bases and the V segment lost 5 bases, leaving 3 bases of the junction unmatched. The CDR3 sequence: CASSWTGISNQPQHF. In DNA form, the CDR3 reads TGTGCCAGTAGTTGGACAGGGATTAGCAATCAGCCCCAGCATTTT.

This clone was seen just once. This sequence joins TRBV27 and TRBJ2-7; the match to TRBD2 covers 7 bases. The V and J ends lost 0 bases and 1 base, in that order; junction bases with no gene match: 6. There are 16 residues in the CDR3. Germline-derived CDR1 and CDR2 are MNHEY and SMNVEV (reference sequence). CDR3 region: CASSLSGEGPSYEQYF. The CDR3 bases are TGTGCCAGCAGTTTATCGGGGGAGGGGCCGTCCTACGAGCAGTACTTC.

The V and J genes are TRBV4-2 and TRBJ2-6, with D possibly matching TRBD2 (7 bases). Germline-derived CDR1 and CDR2 are LGHNA and YNFKEQ. The length of the CDR3 is 18 residues. Trimming took 4 bases from V and 5 from J, leaving 21 bases between them. The DNA for the CDR3 is TGTGCCAGCAGCCGGGGGGGTTCAGGGGACCTGAGGGCCAACGTCCTGACTTTC. It yields the protein CASSRGGSGDLRANVLTF.

A note on this clone: A read error is likely, as this CDR3 ends without the conserved phenylalanine or tryptophan. The DNA is left out, because the CDR3 cannot be placed on it with certainty; the CDR3 is given as TCRdb lists it. The rearrangement links TRBV7-3 to TRBJ1-1; TRBD1 is the table's D call, not checked against the DNA. Germline values: CDR1 SGHTA, CDR2 FQGTGA. A total of 10 residues make up the CDR3, ends included. The CDR3 reads CASSEARSGI.

The chain carries TRBV19 and TRBJ1-1, with D perhaps matching TRBD1 (6 bases). The CDR3 runs to 14 residues. Trimming took off 7 bases at V and 3 bases at J, with 15 bases between the two ends. In germline, CDR1 is LNHDA, CDR2 SQIVND (reference sequence). CDR3 in DNA: TGTGCCAGTACCATACAGGGTATGGACACTGAAGCTTTCTTT. This codes for CASTIQGMDTEAFF.

This sequence joins TRBV29-1 and TRBJ2-5, with TRBD1 matching over 7 bases. There are 12 residues in the CDR3. V shed 6 bases and J 5 bases; nucleotides not matched to a gene: 6. Germline CDR1 SQVTM, CDR2 ANQGSEA. The CDR3 coding sequence is TGCAGCGTACTGACAGGGTTGGAGACCCAGTACTTC. This gives the protein CSVLTGLETQYF.

The chain carries TRBV9 and TRBJ2-7; 8 bases fit TRBD1. CDR1 is SGDLS and CDR2 is YYNGEE in the germline V gene. The CDR3 sequence is 13 residues long. The V gene end was trimmed by 7 bases and the J gene end by 3 bases; junction bases not matched to a gene: 6. The CDR3 region has the DNA TGTGCCAGCGGGGGGACAGGCGGCTACGAGCAGTACTTC. It encodes CASGGTGGYEQYF.

The chain has TRBV27 and TRBJ2-7, with D unresolved. The V end was cut by 8 bases, the J end by 5 bases, with 13 bases between. The germline V gene has CDR1 MNHEY and CDR2 SMNVEV (reference sequence). This CDR3 has 12 residues. CDR3 sequence: CASLELSNEQYF. The CDR3 DNA reads TGTGCCAGCCTGGAGTTGTCTAACGAGCAGTACTTC.